This entry is about one TCR beta chain. The authors' processing: From reference gene primer amplification, estimates of nucleated cell counts were derived. TCRdb's table, derived via immunoSEQ multiplex PCR, lists solely in-frame clones and lacks some. V and J calls and clone size are given by that table; D and trimming were obtained from the DNA. The sample shows 200,000 to 250,000 clones, more than 80% of them seen only once. This sample was taken from a study of blood T cell repertoires in COVID-19. In the study overall: PBMCs, B-cell-depleted T cells, or T cells provided the cDNA or gDNA that made up the material.

V dropped 6 bases and J dropped 0 bases, with 15 bases sitting between them. The CDR3 loop spans 15 amino acids. Germline assignment: CDR1 SGHRS and CDR2 YFSETQ. In Seattle, patients joined the study during active infection and were tracked longitudinally. The rearrangement links TRBV5-1 to TRBJ1-1, with D perhaps TRBD1 (5 bases). Input material: peripheral blood. The sequence was collected from a woman aged 80 or older with COVID-19, enrolled during active disease. The CDR3: CASNLRGDLNTEAFF. For the CDR3, the DNA is TGCGCCAGCAACTTACGCGGGGACCTGAACACTGAAGCTTTCTTT.